Each of the 29 T cell receptor beta chains below was sequenced from the same sample in a study of blood T cell repertoires in COVID-19. Profiled with immunoSEQ multiplex PCR; TCRdb holds only in-frame clones, not every one. The data contain 150,000 to 200,000 clones, roughly 87% of them singletons. The sequenced sample consisted of PBMCs or T cells enriched from blood (not recorded which). The receptors shown here come from a human donor with acute COVID-19. The donor label of this sample is uncertain.

This clone was observed once. This chain joins TRBV3-1 (or the pseudogene TRBV3-2) and TRBJ1-6; possibly TRBD1 for D (5 bases). Trimming removed 6 bases from V and 4 bases from J, with 16 bases in between. The CDR3 has 16 residues. CDR1 and CDR2 from the germline V gene are LGHDT and YNNKEL (reference sequence). The CDR3 loop is CASRPQGTSYNSPLHF. CDR3 bases: TGTGCCAGCAGACCCCAGGGCACTTCTTATAATTCACCCCTCCACTTT.

This clone was detected once. V usage is TRBV7-9 and J usage is TRBJ2-1; 8 positions match TRBD2. Germline CDR1 reads SEHNR; CDR2 reads FQNEAQ (reference sequence). With 1 base clipped from V and 3 bases from J, the junction kept 5 bases outside the gene matches. This CDR3 comprises 16 residues. The CDR3 bases are TGTGCCAGCAGCTTAGGACCGGGACTAGTCTACAATGAGCAGTTCTTC. Protein: CASSLGPGLVYNEQFF.

The J gene is TRBJ2-5, the V gene TRBV5-1; the match to TRBD2 covers 11 bases. Looked up from germline, CDR1 is SGHRS and CDR2 is YFSETQ. The trim removed 4 bases at V and 2 bases at J, leaving 4 bases unmatched. This CDR3 comprises 15 residues. CDR3 sequence reads: CASSMGLAEQETQYF. CDR3 nucleotide sequence: TGCGCCAGCAGCATGGGACTAGCGGAGCAAGAGACCCAGTACTTC.

CDR3: CASSLETSGGAQETQYF. The CDR3 DNA follows: TGCGCCAGCAGCCTAGAAACTAGCGGGGGGGCGCAAGAGACCCAGTACTTC. The rearrangement uses TRBV5-1 and TRBJ2-5, with 13 positions matching TRBD2. Unmatched junction bases numbered 8, after V lost 4 bases and J lost 2 bases. Germline CDR1 SGHRS, CDR2 YFSETQ. CDR3 length: 17 residues. The variable domain in full, with the rest retrieved from reference TRBV5-1 and TRBJ2-5, is KAGVTQTPRYLIKTRGQQVTLSCSPISGHRSVSWYQQTPGQGLQFLFEYFSETQRNKGNFPGRFSGRQFSNSRSEMNVSTLELGDSALYLCASSLETSGGAQETQYFGPGTRLLVL.

The chain recombines TRBV2 with TRBJ2-1, with D uncertain. Germline assignment: CDR1 SNHLY and CDR2 FYNNEI. The CDR3 loop spans 13 amino acids. The V end was cut by 2 bases, the J end by 6 bases, with 8 bases between. This CDR3 is CASSEWRINEQFF. For the CDR3, the DNA is TGTGCCAGCAGTGAATGGCGGATCAATGAGCAGTTCTTC.

The chain carries TRBV24-1 and TRBJ2-2; possibly TRBD2 for D (6 bases). The CDR3 contains 16 residues. V shed 9 bases and J shed 3 bases, with 19 bases lying between them. The germline V gene encodes CDR1 KGHDR and CDR2 SFDVKD. The CDR3 sequence: CATRQSGVVDTGELFF. The CDR3 DNA follows: TGTGCCACCCGACAATCGGGGGTCGTGGACACCGGGGAGCTGTTTTTT.

V usage is TRBV14 and J usage is TRBJ2-3; 7 bases are shared with TRBD2. CDR1 and CDR2 (germline): SGHDN, FVKESK. The CDR3 loop spans 15 amino acids. With V trimmed by 1 base and J by 4 bases, 5 bases remained unmatched. The CDR3 DNA sequence: TGTGCCAGCAGCCAAGCGCTAGCGGATTCAGATACGCAGTATTTT. This codes for CASSQALADSDTQYF.

Regarding this clone: This CDR3 is also generated by other DNA sequences in the sample. The V call is TRBV5-1, the J call TRBJ1-6; 10 positions agree with TRBD1. The CDR3 is 15 residues long. Germline V gene data show CDR1 as SGHRS and CDR2 as YFSETQ. V shed 0 bases, J shed 8 bases, and the junction held 2 bases outside the gene matches. CDR3 residues: CASSLAGQGYSPLHF. The CDR3 DNA reads as TGCGCCAGCAGCTTGGCGGGACAGGGGTATTCACCCCTCCACTTT. Filled out from reference TRBV5-1 and TRBJ1-6, the complete variable domain reads KAGVTQTPRYLIKTRGQQVTLSCSPISGHRSVSWYQQTPGQGLQFLFEYFSETQRNKGNFPGRFSGRQFSNSRSEMNVSTLELGDSALYLCASSLAGQGYSPLHFGNGTRLTVT.

V is TRBV18 and J is TRBJ2-5; tentative D call: TRBD1 (5 bases). The V end was cut by 3 bases, the J end by 2 bases, with 7 bases between. This CDR3 has 13 amino acids. Germline CDR1 reads KGHSH; CDR2 reads LQKENI. The CDR3 DNA is TGTGCCAGCTCACCCCAGGGACAAGAGACCCAGTACTTC. Translation: CASSPQGQETQYF.

The gene calls are TRBV4-1 and TRBJ1-2; no reliable D call. The CDR3 extends over 14 amino acids. CDR1 and CDR2 from the germline V gene are MGHRA and YSYEKL. V was pared by 0 bases and J by 7 bases, with 12 bases between. CDR3 sequence (DNA): TGCGCCAGCAGCCAAGATCGCGGGTCATCTGGCTACACCTTC. Its protein is CASSQDRGSSGYTF.

The chain employs TRBV6-6 and TRBJ2-3; 7 bases fit TRBD1. Germline CDR1 reads MNHNY; CDR2 reads SVGAGI (reference sequence). The V gene end was trimmed by 1 base and the J gene end by 2 bases; junction bases not matched to a gene: 3. The CDR3 length is 15 residues. CDR3 region: CASSYLGQNTDTQYF. DNA of the CDR3: TGTGCCAGCAGTTACTTGGGACAGAACACAGATACGCAGTATTTT.

On this clone itself: Mismatch with germline at one junction end may stem from a read error. V usage is TRBV19 and J usage is TRBJ2-5; the match to TRBD1 covers 7 bases. Germline CDR1 reads LNHDA; CDR2 reads SQIVND (reference sequence). This CDR3 has 14 residues. CDR3 residues: CASSIGGWQETQYF. Here the CDR3 DNA reads TGTGCCAGTAGCATAGGGGGCTGGCAAGAGACCCAGTACTTC. Filled out from reference TRBV19 and TRBJ2-5, the complete variable domain reads DGGITQSPKYLFRKEGQNVTLSCEQNLNHDAMYWYRQDPGQGLRLIYYSQIVNDFQKGDIAEGYSVSREKKESFPLTVTSAQKNPTAFYLCASSIGGWQETQYFGPGTRLLVL.

The chain joins TRBV11-2 to TRBJ2-7, with 9 bases aligning to TRBD2. V shed 3 bases, J shed 7 bases, and the junction held 7 bases outside the gene matches. From germline, CDR1 is SGHAT and CDR2 FQNNGV. The CDR3 is made up of 14 amino acids. The CDR3 nucleotides are TGTGCCAGCAGCTTGGGCGGGGGGGAGCGGGAGCAGTACTTC. As protein: CASSLGGGEREQYF.

This sequence joins TRBV9 and TRBJ2-1, with 8 bases fitting TRBD2. V gave up 8 bases and J gave up 7 bases; unmatched junction bases: 11. Per germline, CDR1 SGDLS and CDR2 YYNGEE. CDR3 size: 14 residues. Written as DNA, the CDR3 is TGTGCCAGTGGGCCGGGGGGGCCCGGGAATGAGCAGTTCTTC. Its protein product is CASGPGGPGNEQFF. The whole variable domain, filled in from reference TRBV9 and TRBJ2-1, reads DSGVTQTPKHLITATGQRVTLRCSPRSGDLSVYWYQQSLDQGLQFLIQYYNGEERAKGNILERFSAQQFPDLHSELNLSSLELGDSALYFCASGPGGPGNEQFFGPGTRLTVL.

This clone was recorded a few times. The chain is built from TRBV7-8 and TRBJ1-4, with D tentatively TRBD1 (6 bases). The ends were cut back, 5 bases at V and 5 bases at J, with 12 bases in the middle. The CDR3 extends over 14 amino acids. Germline CDR1 reads SGHVS; CDR2 reads FQNEAQ. DNA of the CDR3: TGTGCCAGCAGCAGGACAGCGCTAAATGAAAAACTGTTTTTT. Its protein is CASSRTALNEKLFF.

The chain combines TRBV3-1 (or the pseudogene TRBV3-2) with TRBJ1-1, with a possible D match to TRBD1 (5 bases). The germline CDR1 and CDR2 sequences are LGHDT and YNNKEL (reference sequence). V lost 2 bases and J 10 bases, leaving 11 bases between the germline ends. The CDR3 runs 12 residues. CDR3 sequence reads: CASSQQGTGAFF. As DNA, the CDR3 is TGTGCCAGCAGCCAACAGGGTACCGGAGCTTTCTTT.

The chain uses TRBV5-1 and TRBJ2-1; TRBD2 matches at 9 bases. V lost 5 bases, J lost 6 bases, and 9 bases stayed unmatched. The CDR3 contains 15 residues. CDR1 is SGHRS, CDR2 YFSETQ, per germline. CDR3 DNA sequence: TGCGCCAGCAGTCTAACCGGGACTAGCATCAATGAGCAGTTCTTC. This sequence encodes CASSLTGTSINEQFF.

This clone was seen only once. V and J are TRBV2 and TRBJ1-5; maybe TRBD1 (6 bases). The CDR3 sequence is 15 residues long. The germline gives CDR1 SNHLY, CDR2 FYNNEI. V was cut by 4 bases and J by 2 bases, with 12 bases left in between. The CDR3 nucleotides read TGTGCCAGCAGTGCCAGGGGAGCGGGCAATCAGCCCCAGCATTTT. Amino acid sequence: CASSARGAGNQPQHF.

CDR3 protein: CASSLVRQGPEAKNIQYF. DNA for the CDR3: TGTGCCAGCAGCTTAGTAAGACAGGGGCCAGAGGCCAAAAACATTCAGTACTTC. V usage is TRBV7-9 and J usage is TRBJ2-4; 8 bases match TRBD1. CDR1 and CDR2 (germline): SEHNR, FQNEAQ (reference sequence). The J segment lost 1 base and the V segment lost 1 base, leaving 9 bases of the junction unmatched. The CDR3 is made up of 18 amino acids.

The V call is TRBV19, the J call TRBJ1-2, with 9 bases that match TRBD1. There are 13 residues in the CDR3. J was trimmed by 8 bases and V by 5 bases; bases with no gene match: 6. Germline lookup yields CDR1 LNHDA and CDR2 SQIVND (reference sequence). The CDR3 DNA reads TGTGCCAGTAGTCGCCGGGACAGGGAGGGCTACACCTTC. It encodes CASSRRDREGYTF.

This clone was seen only a few times. The chain has TRBV30 and TRBJ1-3, with a possible D match to TRBD1 (5 bases). Germline V gene data show CDR1 as GTSNPN and CDR2 as SVGIG (reference sequence). V lost 2 bases and J 4 bases, leaving 15 bases between the germline ends. The CDR3 covers 15 residues. The CDR3 nucleotides are TGTGCCTGGAGTTGGGGGAGGCCAGGAGGAAACACCATATATTTT. Its protein is CAWSWGRPGGNTIYF.

The chain employs TRBV5-6 and TRBJ2-5; D not certain. Per germline, CDR1 SGHDT and CDR2 YYEEEE. This CDR3 is 15 amino acids long. V shed 1 base and J shed 0 bases, with 10 bases lying between them. CDR3 in amino acids: CASSLRRIHQETQYF. In DNA, the CDR3 is TGTGCCAGCAGCTTGCGGCGGATACACCAAGAGACCCAGTACTTC.

The chain combines TRBV5-4 with TRBJ1-1; TRBD1 matches 9 bases. V lost 0 bases, J lost 7 bases, and 7 bases stayed unmatched. The CDR3 is 15 amino acids. The germline CDR1 and CDR2 sequences are SGHNT and YYREEE (reference sequence). In DNA, the CDR3 is TGTGCCAGCAGCTTGGATGACAGGGGGGAGGTTGAAGCTTTCTTT. Translated, it gives CASSLDDRGEVEAFF.

The genes are TRBV14 and TRBJ1-2, with unresolved D. The CDR3 length is 14 residues. Germline CDR1 is SGHDN and CDR2 is FVKESK. The V gene lost 3 bases and the J gene lost 4 bases, with 12 bases spanning the gap. CDR3 in amino acids: CASSHSGTAYGYTF. CDR3 nucleotides: TGTGCCAGCAGCCATTCGGGAACAGCCTATGGCTACACCTTC.

The chain couples TRBV27 to TRBJ2-7; 7 positions match TRBD1. CDR3 size: 15 residues. Germline V gives CDR1 MNHEY, CDR2 SMNVEV (reference sequence). J was trimmed by 3 bases and V by 4 bases; bases with no gene match: 9. The CDR3 protein is CASSSVGTVDYEQYF. CDR3 nucleotide sequence: TGTGCCAGCAGTTCAGTTGGGACAGTCGACTACGAGCAGTACTTC.

This clone appeared a few times. This chain connects TRBV12-3 or TRBV12-4 to TRBJ1-1, with 7 bases matching TRBD1. The V and J ends lost 5 bases and 7 bases, in that order; junction bases with no gene match: 1. The CDR3 is 11 residues long. The CDR3 loop reads CASSGDSEAFF. The CDR3, as DNA: TGTGCCAGCAGTGGGGACAGTGAAGCTTTCTTT.

This sequence joins TRBV5-1 and TRBJ1-5; no firm D call. Deletions cut 0 bases from V and 5 bases from J, with 12 bases between. CDR1 is SGHRS and CDR2 is YFSETQ in the germline V gene. CDR3 length: 15 residues. The DNA of the CDR3 is TGCGCCAGCAGCTTGGGACCTGAGGTTTATCAGCCCCAGCATTTT. Amino acid sequence: CASSLGPEVYQPQHF.

V and J are TRBV11-2 and TRBJ2-1; D is unclear. The CDR3 extends over 13 amino acids. Trimming removed 0 bases from V and 9 bases from J, with 9 bases in between. CDR1 is SGHAT and CDR2 is FQNNGV in the germline V gene. The DNA of the CDR3 is TGTGCCAGCAGCTTAGATCAGGCCCGTGAGCAGTTCTTC. Translating it yields CASSLDQAREQFF. Variable domain in full (rest from reference TRBV11-2 and TRBJ2-1): EAGVAQSPRYKIIEKRQSVAFWCNPISGHATLYWYQQILGQGPKLLIQFQNNGVVDDSQLPKDRFSAERLKGVDSTLKIQPAKLEDSAVYLCASSLDQAREQFFGPGTRLTVL.

The sample holds one count of this clone. V gene TRBV7-3 combines with J gene TRBJ2-1, with 12 bases fitting TRBD2. Germline V gene data show CDR1 as SGHTA and CDR2 as FQGTGA. After removal of 4 bases from V and 8 bases from J, the junction contained 6 bases not matched to a gene. There are 15 residues in the CDR3. The CDR3 loop reads CASSSSGGALDEQFF. Here the CDR3 DNA reads TGTGCCAGCAGCTCTAGCGGGGGGGCCTTAGATGAGCAGTTCTTC.